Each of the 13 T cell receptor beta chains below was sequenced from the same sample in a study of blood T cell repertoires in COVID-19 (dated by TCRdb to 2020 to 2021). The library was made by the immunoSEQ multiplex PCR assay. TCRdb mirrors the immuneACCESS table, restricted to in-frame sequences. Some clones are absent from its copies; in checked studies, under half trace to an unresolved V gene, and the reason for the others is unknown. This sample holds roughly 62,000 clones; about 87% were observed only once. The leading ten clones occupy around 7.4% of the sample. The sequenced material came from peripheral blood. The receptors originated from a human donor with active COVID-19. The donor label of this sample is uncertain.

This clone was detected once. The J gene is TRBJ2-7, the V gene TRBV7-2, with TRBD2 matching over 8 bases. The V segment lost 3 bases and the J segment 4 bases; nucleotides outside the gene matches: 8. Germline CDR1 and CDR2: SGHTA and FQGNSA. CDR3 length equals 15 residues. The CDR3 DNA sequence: TGTGCCAGCAGCTTTCCACTAGCGGACCCATACGAGCAGTACTTC. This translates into CASSFPLADPYEQYF.

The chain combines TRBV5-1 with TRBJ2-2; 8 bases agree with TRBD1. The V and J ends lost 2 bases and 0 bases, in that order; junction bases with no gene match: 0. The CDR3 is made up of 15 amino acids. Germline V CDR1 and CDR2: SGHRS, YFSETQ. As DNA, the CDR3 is TGCGCCAGCAGCTTACAGGGGGCGAACACCGGGGAGCTGTTTTTT. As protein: CASSLQGANTGELFF. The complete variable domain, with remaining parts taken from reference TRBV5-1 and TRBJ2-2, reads KAGVTQTPRYLIKTRGQQVTLSCSPISGHRSVSWYQQTPGQGLQFLFEYFSETQRNKGNFPGRFSGRQFSNSRSEMNVSTLELGDSALYLCASSLQGANTGELFFGEGSRLTVL.

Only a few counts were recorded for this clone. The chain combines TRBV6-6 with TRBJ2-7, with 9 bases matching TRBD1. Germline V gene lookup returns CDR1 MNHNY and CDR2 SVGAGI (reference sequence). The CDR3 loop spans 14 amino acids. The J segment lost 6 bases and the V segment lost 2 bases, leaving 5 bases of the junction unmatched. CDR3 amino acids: CASSYPQGAGEQYF. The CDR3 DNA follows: TGTGCCAGCAGTTACCCACAGGGGGCGGGCGAGCAGTACTTC.

Here the CDR3 DNA reads TGTGCCAGCAGCTTAAATGGGGGCGCCTTTAATTCACCCCTCCACTTT. This encodes CASSLNGGAFNSPLHF. V usage is TRBV7-3 and J usage is TRBJ1-6; D might be TRBD1 (6 bases). The CDR3 covers 16 residues. V gave up 1 base and J gave up 6 bases, with 13 bases separating them. Germline V gene lookup returns CDR1 SGHTA and CDR2 FQGTGA.

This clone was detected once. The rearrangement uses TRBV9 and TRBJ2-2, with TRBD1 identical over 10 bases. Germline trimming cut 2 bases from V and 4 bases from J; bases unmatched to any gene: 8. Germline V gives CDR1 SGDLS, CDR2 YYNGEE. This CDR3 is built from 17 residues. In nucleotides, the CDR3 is TGTGCCAGCAGCGTGGTCGGGACAGGGGCCTCCACCGGGGAGCTGTTTTTT. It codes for CASSVVGTGASTGELFF.

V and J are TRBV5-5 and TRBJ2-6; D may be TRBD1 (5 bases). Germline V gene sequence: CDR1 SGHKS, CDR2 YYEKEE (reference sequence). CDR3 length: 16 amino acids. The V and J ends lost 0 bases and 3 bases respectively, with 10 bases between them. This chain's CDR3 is CASSLVQGNGANVLTF. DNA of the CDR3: TGTGCCAGCAGCTTGGTGCAGGGAAATGGGGCCAACGTCCTGACTTTC.

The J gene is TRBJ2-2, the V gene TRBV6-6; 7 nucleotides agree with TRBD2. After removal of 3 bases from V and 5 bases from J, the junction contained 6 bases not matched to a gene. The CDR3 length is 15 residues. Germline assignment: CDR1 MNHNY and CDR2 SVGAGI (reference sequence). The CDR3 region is CASSYGQGGTGELFF. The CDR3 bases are TGTGCCAGCAGTTATGGCCAGGGAGGGACCGGGGAGCTGTTTTTT.

CDR3 sequence (DNA): TGCGCCAGCAGCCCGGCGAGACAGATTTACGAGCAGTACTTC. Its translation: CASSPARQIYEQYF. The chain couples TRBV4-1 to TRBJ2-7; TRBD1 might be the D (5 bases). Germline CDR1 MGHRA, CDR2 YSYEKL. This CDR3 contains 14 residues. The V gene lost 4 bases and the J gene lost 4 bases, with 14 bases spanning the gap.

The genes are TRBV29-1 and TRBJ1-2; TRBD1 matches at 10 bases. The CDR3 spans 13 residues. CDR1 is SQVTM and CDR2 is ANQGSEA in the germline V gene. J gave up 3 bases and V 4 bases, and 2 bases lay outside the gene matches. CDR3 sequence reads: CSVGTGGDYGYTF. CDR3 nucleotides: TGCAGCGTTGGGACAGGGGGGGACTATGGCTACACCTTC.

The CDR3 nucleotides read TGTGCCAGCAGACCCGGACAGGCCTACGAGCAGTACTTC. Translating it yields CASRPGQAYEQYF. The chain uses TRBV7-2 and TRBJ2-7; 7 bases map to TRBD1. This CDR3 has 13 amino acids. Germline loops: CDR1 SGHTA, CDR2 FQGNSA. Germline trimming cut 6 bases from V and 2 bases from J; bases unmatched to any gene: 4.

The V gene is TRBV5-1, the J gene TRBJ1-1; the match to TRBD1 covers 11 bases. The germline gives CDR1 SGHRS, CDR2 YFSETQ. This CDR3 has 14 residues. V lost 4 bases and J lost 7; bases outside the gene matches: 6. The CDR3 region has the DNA TGCGCCAGCAGCCCCGGGACAGGGGGTCGTGAAGCTTTCTTT. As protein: CASSPGTGGREAFF.

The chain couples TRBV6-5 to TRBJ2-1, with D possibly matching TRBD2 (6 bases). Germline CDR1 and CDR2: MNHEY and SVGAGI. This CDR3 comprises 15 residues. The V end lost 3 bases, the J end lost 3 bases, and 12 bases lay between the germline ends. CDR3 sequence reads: CASSYSGANYNEQFF. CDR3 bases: TGTGCCAGCAGTTATTCGGGAGCCAACTACAATGAGCAGTTCTTC.

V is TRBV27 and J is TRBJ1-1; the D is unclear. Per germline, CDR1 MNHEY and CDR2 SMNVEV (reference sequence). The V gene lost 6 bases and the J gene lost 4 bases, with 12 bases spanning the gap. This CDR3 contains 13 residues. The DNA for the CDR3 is TGTGCCAGCAGGCCGCTTCAGGTCACTGAAGCTTTCTTT. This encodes CASRPLQVTEAFF.